Below are 32 T cell receptor beta chains sequenced from a single sample in a study of T cell repertoires in cytomegalovirus infection. MiXCR, applied by TCRdb to the reads, yields one record per CDR3 protein. The sample lists some 350,000 distinct CDR3 sequences; roughly a third were seen once. These receptors have no known antigen. The sequences come from cultured PBMCs, collected from culture after CMV antigen stimulation. Receptors originate from a human donor in good health (CMV status not recorded). Some clones in this sample may be carry-over from other donors' samples.

The gene calls are TRBV20-1 and TRBJ2-3; 11 bases fit TRBD2. V gave up 3 bases and J gave up 3 bases; unmatched junction bases: 2. CDR3 length equals 14 residues. Per germline, CDR1 DFQATT and CDR2 SNEGSKA (reference sequence). The CDR3 region is CSARRTSGTDTQYF. Here the CDR3 DNA reads TGCAGTGCTAGGCGGACTAGCGGGACAGATACGCAGTATTTT.

The chain employs TRBV6-6 and TRBJ1-2; 9 nucleotides align to TRBD1. The J segment lost 8 bases and the V segment lost 0 bases, leaving 10 bases of the junction unmatched. Germline V gene lookup returns CDR1 MNHNY and CDR2 SVGAGI (reference sequence). CDR3 length: 16 residues. Written as DNA, the CDR3 is TGTGCCAGCAGTTACTCGGGGACAGGGTTGACCCTAGGCTACACCTTC. It yields the protein CASSYSGTGLTLGYTF.

The chain couples TRBV28 to TRBJ2-1, with 8 bases that match TRBD2. Germline assignment: CDR1 MDHEN and CDR2 SYDVKM. The CDR3 has 16 residues. V trimming: 2 bases; J trimming: 5 bases; junction bases outside the gene matches: 8. The CDR3 spells CASSLRAGGWNNEQFF. CDR3 DNA sequence: TGTGCCAGCAGTTTACGGGCGGGAGGCTGGAACAATGAGCAGTTCTTC.

The V call is TRBV10-3, the J call TRBJ2-3, with D maybe TRBD2 (5 bases). The ends were cut back, 8 bases at V and 0 bases at J, with 15 bases in the middle. Per germline, CDR1 ENHRY and CDR2 SYGVKD. This CDR3 comprises 15 residues. The CDR3 region has the DNA TGTGCCATCTCCCCGGGGAAAGGCAGCACAGATACGCAGTATTTT. It yields the protein CAISPGKGSTDTQYF.

This clonotype appeared a single time. This chain uses TRBV20-1 with TRBJ1-1; weak D call: TRBD1 (5 bases). There are 15 residues in the CDR3. V gave up 1 base and J gave up 8 bases, with 20 bases separating them. CDR1 and CDR2 (germline): DFQATT, SNEGSKA (reference sequence). The CDR3, as DNA: TGCAGTGCTAGAGGGGGGGTACAGTCCCCCACCGAAGCTTTCTTT. It encodes CSARGGVQSPTEAFF.

As to this clonotype: A much larger clonotype is one base distant, so this may be a read error. The chain joins TRBV7-2 to TRBJ2-5; 12 nucleotides align to TRBD1. Germline V gives CDR1 SGHTA, CDR2 FQGNSA. This CDR3 is 15 amino acids long. CDR3 residues: CAISRDRGRQETQYF. The CDR3 DNA sequence: TGTGCCATCAGCCGGGACAGGGGGCGGCAAGAGACCCAGTACTTC.

The chain uses TRBV29-1 and TRBJ2-1, with 12 bases matching TRBD2. This CDR3 region has 17 residues. Germline CDR1 SQVTM, CDR2 ANQGSEA. With 3 bases clipped from V and 7 bases from J, the junction kept 13 bases outside the gene matches. This chain's CDR3 is CSVDRKLAGGSKNEQFF. The CDR3 DNA sequence: TGCAGCGTTGACCGGAAACTAGCGGGAGGTTCGAAGAATGAGCAGTTCTTC.

Points on this clonotype: Mismatch with germline at one junction end may stem from a read error. The chain has TRBV19 and TRBJ1-1; a weak D match, TRBD1 (6 bases). Germline V gives CDR1 LNHDA, CDR2 SQIVND (reference sequence). The CDR3 loop spans 15 amino acids. CDR3 bases: TGTGCCAGTATCAAGGATTGGGACAAGAACACTGGAGCTTTCTTT. Its translation: CASIKDWDKNTGAFF.

In this sample, this clonotype turned up many times. The rearrangement links TRBV7-9 to TRBJ2-7, with 7 bases matching TRBD1. The germline gives CDR1 SEHNR, CDR2 FQNEAQ (reference sequence). Losses at the gene ends were 5 bases for V and 4 bases for J; bases not matched to a gene: 5. The CDR3 is 13 amino acids. CDR3 sequence (DNA): TGTGCCAGCAGCGCGGCGACAGGGTACGAGCAGTACGTC. Protein: CASSAATGYEQYV.

In this sample, this clonotype turned up many times. The gene calls are TRBV7-9 and TRBJ1-5, with D uncertain. The V and J ends lost 5 bases and 0 bases respectively, with 14 bases between them. The CDR3 consists of 16 residues. Germline values: CDR1 SEHNR, CDR2 FQNEAQ (reference sequence). CDR3 sequence reads: CASSPRSGGSNQPQHF. CDR3 nucleotides: TGTGCCAGCAGCCCGCGTAGCGGCGGTAGCAATCAGCCCCAGCATTTT.

This clonotype was detected ten times or more. The chain employs TRBV6-1 and TRBJ1-5; 7 nucleotides line up with TRBD1. With 6 bases clipped from V and 1 base from J, the junction kept 18 bases outside the gene matches. Germline CDR1 is MNHNS and CDR2 is SASEGT. The CDR3 has 19 amino acids. The CDR3 protein is CASSRSWTGSFTSNQPQHF. CDR3 DNA: TGTGCCAGCAGCCGCTCTTGGACAGGTTCCTTTACCAGCAATCAGCCCCAGCATTTT.

Only a few counts were recorded for this clonotype. The chain joins TRBV6-4 to TRBJ1-3; D gene ambiguous. The length of the CDR3 is 16 residues. Germline CDR1 and CDR2: MRHNA and SNTAGT. Deletions cut 0 bases from V and 3 bases from J, with 12 bases between. The DNA of the CDR3 is TGTGCCAGCAGTGACTCCGAGACTCGCCTTGGAAACACCATATATTTT. Translated: CASSDSETRLGNTIYF.

CDR3 bases: TGTGCCAGCAGTGAATTTAGGACAGTGGAAGAGACCCAGTACTTC. Its translation: CASSEFRTVEETQYF. The chain carries TRBV25-1 and TRBJ2-5; tentatively, D is TRBD1 (6 bases). The CDR3 is 15 amino acids. Germline-derived CDR1 and CDR2 are MGHDK and SYGVNS. V was trimmed by 1 base and J by 3 bases, leaving 12 bases between them.

This clonotype was observed a few times. J is TRBJ2-1 and V is TRBV28; TRBD2 aligns across 9 bases. Germline lookup yields CDR1 MDHEN and CDR2 SYDVKM. The length of the CDR3 is 16 residues. Trimming took 6 bases from V and 4 from J; bases not matched to a gene: 10. The chain's CDR3 is CASRRLSGRGYNEQFF. In nucleotides, the CDR3 is TGTGCCAGCAGACGCCTTAGCGGGAGAGGGTACAATGAGCAGTTCTTC.

In its sample, this clonotype was seen a few times. The chain's CDR3 is CASSLGGTPWDTQYF. Written as DNA, the CDR3 is TGTGCCAGCAGCTTAGGGGGGACTCCGTGGGATACGCAGTATTTT. V usage is TRBV7-3 and J usage is TRBJ2-3, with TRBD2 as a possible D gene (6 bases). Germline V lookup: CDR1 SGHTA, CDR2 FQGTGA. The CDR3 contains 15 residues. Trimming shortened V by 2 bases and J by 6 bases, and 15 bases separated the two germline ends.

This clonotype was picked up many times. The chain combines TRBV7-6 with TRBJ1-1; the match to TRBD1 covers 7 bases. Germline trimming cut 1 base from V and 5 bases from J; bases unmatched to any gene: 7. The germline gives CDR1 SGHVS, CDR2 FNYEAQ. This CDR3 region has 15 residues. Here the CDR3 reads CASSLGTGKFTEAFF. CDR3 sequence (DNA): TGTGCCAGCAGCTTAGGGACAGGAAAATTTACTGAAGCTTTCTTT.

The rearrangement links TRBV19 to TRBJ2-1, with TRBD2 matching 7 bases. This CDR3 has 14 residues. V dropped 10 bases and J dropped 8; count of bases not matched to a gene: 14. Germline V lookup: CDR1 LNHDA, CDR2 SQIVND (reference sequence). CDR3 DNA sequence: TGTGCCAATGGGGGGGGACTGAGATTTTATGAGCAGTTCTTC. This gives the protein CANGGGLRFYEQFF. The full variable domain, in which reference TRBV19 and TRBJ2-1 provide the parts outside the CDR3, is DGGITQSPKYLFRKEGQNVTLSCEQNLNHDAMYWYRQDPGQGLRLIYYSQIVNDFQKGDIAEGYSVSREKKESFPLTVTSAQKNPTAFYLCANGGGLRFYEQFFGPGTRLTVL.

This rearrangement joins TRBV28 to TRBJ1-1; D remains ambiguous. Germline V gene lookup returns CDR1 MDHEN and CDR2 SYDVKM. The V end lost 0 bases, the J end lost 0 bases, and 5 bases lay between the germline ends. This CDR3 comprises 14 residues. The CDR3 sequence is CASSLWVMNTEAFF. CDR3 nucleotides: TGTGCCAGCAGTTTATGGGTAATGAACACTGAAGCTTTCTTT.

The gene calls are TRBV25-1 and TRBJ1-3; the D is unclear. The CDR3 consists of 16 residues. CDR1 is MGHDK and CDR2 is SYGVNS in the germline V gene. V lost 4 bases and J 4 bases, leaving 17 bases between the germline ends. CDR3 in amino acids: CASSGPKPIRGNTIYF. The CDR3 DNA is TGTGCCAGCAGTGGCCCCAAACCTATTCGGGGAAACACCATATATTTT.

This CDR3 is CASSPTQGGTDTQYF. The CDR3 DNA is TGCGCCAGCAGCCCGACCCAGGGGGGGACGGATACGCAGTATTTT. The V gene is TRBV5-1, the J gene TRBJ2-3; D is perhaps TRBD1 or TRBD2 (7 bases each). From germline, CDR1 is SGHRS and CDR2 YFSETQ. This CDR3 is 15 amino acids long. Trimming cost V 4 bases and J 6 bases, with 18 bases left between them.

The chain joins TRBV4-1 to TRBJ2-1; no clear D. The CDR3 spans 15 residues. With 0 bases removed from V and 0 bases from J, the gap between germline ends came to 6 bases. Germline lookup yields CDR1 MGHRA and CDR2 YSYEKL. The CDR3, as DNA: TGCGCCAGCAGCCAAGAATTTGGCTCCTACAATGAGCAGTTCTTC. Its protein product is CASSQEFGSYNEQFF.

This clonotype was counted between two and nine times. The CDR3 bases are TGCGCCAGCAGCCTCCAACCGGGACAGGGCAATTCACCCCTCCACTTT. It translates to CASSLQPGQGNSPLHF. The V and J genes are TRBV4-1 and TRBJ1-6, with TRBD1 matching 9 bases. The CDR3 has 16 amino acids. Germline loops: CDR1 MGHRA, CDR2 YSYEKL. The J segment lost 7 bases and the V segment lost 4 bases, leaving 8 bases of the junction unmatched.

The chain has TRBV3-1 and TRBJ2-3; D is possibly TRBD2 (6 bases). Germline V CDR1 and CDR2: LGHDT, YNNKEL (reference sequence). Trimming shortened V by 1 base and J by 3 bases, and 8 bases separated the two germline ends. The CDR3 sequence is 14 residues long. DNA of the CDR3: TGTGCCAGCAGCCAAGTTCTAGCGACAGATACGCAGTATTTT. It is translated as CASSQVLATDTQYF.

The chain joins TRBV6-2 or TRBV6-3 to TRBJ2-1; 11 bases align to TRBD2. The junction had 10 bases not matched to a gene; V was cut back by 2 bases and J by 7 bases. CDR1 MNHEY and CDR2 SVGEGT come from the germline V gene. CDR3 length: 17 residues. CDR3 DNA: TGTGCCAGCAGTTACCCCATTAGCGGGAGGGCCGGGAATGAGCAGTTCTTC. Translating gives CASSYPISGRAGNEQFF.

CDR3 loop: CASSSTSGRPYEQYF. The CDR3 nucleotides are TGTGCCAGCAGTTCGACCAGCGGGAGGCCGTACGAGCAGTACTTC. The V gene is TRBV6-2 or TRBV6-3, the J gene TRBJ2-7; 9 bases fit TRBD2. Germline V gene sequence: CDR1 MNHEY, CDR2 SVGEGT. J gave up 4 bases and V 4 bases, and 8 bases lay outside the gene matches. This CDR3 is 15 amino acids long.

The rearrangement joins TRBV20-1 to TRBJ2-3; D ambiguous. Germline V gene lookup returns CDR1 DFQATT and CDR2 SNEGSKA (reference sequence). This CDR3 comprises 13 residues. The ends were cut back, 1 base at V and 6 bases at J, with 11 bases in the middle. CDR3 coding DNA: TGCAGTGCTAGAGGCCACAGAGCGGATACGCAGTATTTT. Translation gives CSARGHRADTQYF.

The chain carries TRBV7-2 and TRBJ1-6; D remains unclear. The germline V and J ends were trimmed by 5 bases and 8 bases, with 10 bases remaining between them. In germline, CDR1 is SGHTA, CDR2 FQGNSA. This CDR3 region has 13 residues. The CDR3: CASSNPTHSPLHF. CDR3 DNA: TGTGCCAGCAGCAACCCCACGCATTCACCCCTCCACTTT.

This clonotype has at least ten counts. V gene TRBV6-6 combines with J gene TRBJ1-1; D gene unclear. There are 12 residues in the CDR3. Germline values: CDR1 MNHNY, CDR2 SVGAGI (reference sequence). V lost 5 bases, J lost 0 bases, and 4 bases lay in between. The CDR3 DNA follows: TGTGCCAGCAGTAGGGTGAACACTGAAGCTTTCTTT. Translated, it gives CASSRVNTEAFF.

This clonotype was seen a few times. This sequence joins TRBV20-1 and TRBJ2-3; 10 bases line up with TRBD2. CDR3 size: 18 residues. V lost 0 bases and J lost 0; bases outside the gene matches: 9. Germline V lookup: CDR1 DFQATT, CDR2 SNEGSKA (reference sequence). In nucleotides, the CDR3 is TGCAGTGCTAGAGATTGGCTAGCGGGAGCGCGAAGCACAGATACGCAGTATTTT. Protein sequence: CSARDWLAGARSTDTQYF.

The V and J genes are TRBV5-3 and TRBJ1-4; 7 bases agree with TRBD1. TRBV5-3 is assigned to the ORF class and has an uncertain function. V was clipped by 9 bases and J by 7 bases; unmatched bases: 9. This CDR3 region has 13 residues. In DNA, the CDR3 is TGTGCCACAGGGACAGCCTTTAGTGAAAAACTGTTTTTT. This encodes CATGTAFSEKLFF.

The rearrangement links TRBV7-4 to TRBJ2-3; D is ambiguous. Germline V gives CDR1 SGHVT, CDR2 SQSDAQ. The CDR3 runs to 14 residues. Trimming removed 0 bases from V and 2 bases from J, with 6 bases in between. For the CDR3, the DNA is TGTGCCAGCAGCTTAGCGGCCCTCACAGATACGCAGTATTTT. As protein: CASSLAALTDTQYF.

The CDR3: CASSSSAETEAFF. For the CDR3, the DNA is TGTGCCAGCAGTTCATCAGCTGAAACTGAAGCTTTCTTT. J is TRBJ1-1 and V is TRBV6-6, with D uncertain. CDR1 MNHNY and CDR2 SVGAGI come from the germline V gene (reference sequence). Trimming stripped 4 bases from V and 5 bases from J, with 11 bases between. The CDR3 sequence is 13 residues long.